These T cell receptor beta chains were read from a single sample in a study of regulatory T cells in long-lasting Graves disease. One entry per CDR3 protein results from TCRdb running MiXCR on the multiplex PCR reads. The data show under 250,000 distinct CDR3 sequences, around a fifth seen once. These same data were also listed under a study on T cells in Graves' hyperthyroidism and ophthalmopathy.

The sample consisted of peripheral blood mononuclear cells (PBMCs), taken at new diagnosis, from a patient treated with antithyroid drugs. The origin of the receptors is a woman aged 25 to 39 with Graves disease. The CDR3 runs from the conserved cysteine through the conserved F or W. A D gene is named only where the DNA matches it firmly. Not every row has a clone size; where given, it reads once, few, many or a size class.

TRBJ1-1,.,many,TRBV19,TGTGCCAGTAGTCCCCGTTTGGGGGGGAGTGTACACACTGAAGCTTTCTTT,CASSPRLGGSVHTEAFF
TRBJ1-6,TRBD1,.,TRBV3-1,TGTGCCAGCAGCCACCATCCTCAGGGGGCGAATAATTCACCCCTCCACTTT,CASSHHPQGANNSPLHF
TRBJ1-5,.,many,TRBV30,TGTGCCTGGAGTGTGGGTCAGAAGGGTCAGCCCCAGCATTTT,CAWSVGQKGQPQHF
TRBJ1-5,.,.,TRBV27,TGTGCCAGCAGTTTTGTCAAAGGGGATCAGCCCCAGCATTTT,CASSFVKGDQPQHF
TRBJ1-1,.,many,TRBV12-3/TRBV12-4,TGTGCCAGCAGTCCCTCCGGACGGTTGAACACTGAAGCTTTCTTT,CASSPSGRLNTEAFF
TRBJ1-1,.,many,TRBV19,TGTGCCAGTAGTTTGGACCCGTGGGACACTGAAGCTTTCTTT,CASSLDPWDTEAFF
TRBJ1-1,.,many,TRBV24-1,TGTGCCACCAGTGATCTCAGGGGAACTGAAGCTTTCTTT,CATSDLRGTEAFF
TRBJ1-2,.,many,TRBV20-1,TGCAGTGCCCTTTGGGATCCCATTAGCTACACCTTC,CSALWDPISYTF
TRBJ2-1,TRBD2,many,TRBV7-9,TGTGCCAGCAGCCCCTGGGGTGGGACTAGCGATAAGTTCTTC,CASSPWGGTSDKFF
TRBJ2-3,.,many,TRBV19,TGTGCCAGTAGTATAGGCGGCCAGAGCACAGATACGCAGTATTTT,CASSIGGQSTDTQYF
TRBJ2-5,TRBD1,many,TRBV5-1,TGCGCCAGCAGCCCCGGGACAGGGGTAGAAGAGACCCAGTACTTC,CASSPGTGVEETQYF
TRBJ2-1,.,few,TRBV5-6,TGTGCCAGCAGCTTCAGGGTGACTGAGCAGTTCTTC,CASSFRVTEQFF
TRBJ1-2,TRBD1,.,TRBV19,TGTGCCAGTAGTATCACGTCCGGGACAGGAGCCGTTTATGGCTACACCTTC,CASSITSGTGAVYGYTF
TRBJ2-7,TRBD1,many,TRBV28,TGTGCCAGCAGTTTAACCGGGACAGGCAGCTCCTACGAGCAGTACTTC,CASSLTGTGSSYEQYF
TRBJ2-1,.,many,TRBV14,TGTGCCAGCAGCCACGCCAGGGTTGTTCCCTACAATGAGCAGTTCTTC,CASSHARVVPYNEQFF
TRBJ2-1,.,many,TRBV19,TGTGCCAGTAGTCCCCTTGGGGCGGGTCTCTCCTACAATGAGCAGTTCTTC,CASSPLGAGLSYNEQFF
TRBJ2-1,TRBD1,.,TRBV6-1,TGTGCCAGCAGTGAAGTGGGCCAGGGGGACCATGAGCAGTTCTTC,CASSEVGQGDHEQFF
TRBJ1-2,.,few,TRBV18,TGTGCCAGCTCAAAGTACGGGGGAGACTCTGGCTACACCTTC,CASSKYGGDSGYTF
TRBJ2-1,.,many,TRBV11-3,TGTGCCAGCAGCTACGGAGGGAATGAGCAGTTCTTC,CASSYGGNEQFF
TRBJ1-4,.,few,TRBV7-6,TGTGCCAGCAGCTCCACGTGGGACGGCAATGAAAAACTGTTTTTT,CASSSTWDGNEKLFF
TRBJ2-3,.,few,TRBV4-2,TGTGCCAGCAGCCCCCCCTCAGATACGCAGTATTTT,CASSPPSDTQYF
TRBJ2-2,TRBD2,.,TRBV11-2,TGTGCCAGCAGCACCTCTAGCGGGGGGTACACCGGGGAGCTGTTTTTT,CASSTSSGGYTGELFF
TRBJ1-1,.,many,TRBV3-1,TGTGCCAGCAGCCAAGTTACGGCTAACACTGAAGCTTTCTTT,CASSQVTANTEAFF
TRBJ2-1,TRBD1,many,TRBV20-1,TGCAGTGTGCAAACAGGGGGCAATGAGCAGTTCTTC,CSVQTGGNEQFF
TRBJ1-1,.,many,TRBV7-8,TGTGCCAGCAGCTTTAACAGGGACACTGAAGCTTTCTTT,CASSFNRDTEAFF
TRBJ1-5,.,many,TRBV15,TGTGCCACCAGTGGCCGGAGGGACGATCAGCCCCAGCATTTT,CATSGRRDDQPQHF
TRBJ1-2,.,many,TRBV7-3,TGTGCCAGCAGCTCCGACGGGACACAGCATAACTATGGCTACACCTTC,CASSSDGTQHNYGYTF
TRBJ2-3,.,few,TRBV20-1,TGCAGTGCTAGCGACTATGCGGATACGCAGTATTTT,CSASDYADTQYF
TRBJ1-1,.,many,TRBV19,TGTGCCAGTAGTTGGGGTCGAACTGAAGCTTTCTTT,CASSWGRTEAFF
TRBJ2-3,.,many,TRBV7-9,TGTGCCAGCAGCTTACTCGAGGCGGGCAACACAGATACGCAGTATTTT,CASSLLEAGNTDTQYF
TRBJ2-2,TRBD1,.,TRBV10-1,TGCGCCAGCAGTGGGGGACAGGGCGACACCGGGGAGCTGTTTTTT,CASSGGQGDTGELFF
TRBJ2-3,.,many,TRBV9,TGTGCCAGCAGCGTAGAGGGAGATACGCAGTATTTT,CASSVEGDTQYF
TRBJ2-7,TRBD1,many,TRBV2,TGTGCCAGCACGCACTCCTGGACAGGGAAATACTTC,CASTHSWTGKYF
TRBJ1-1,.,many,TRBV18,TGTGCCAGTAGACAGCTTCCCCTTGGGAACACTGAAGCTTTCTTT,CASRQLPLGNTEAFF
TRBJ2-7,.,few,TRBV6-1,TGTGCCAGCTCGACCGCCGGGACCTCCTACGAGCAGTACTTC,CASSTAGTSYEQYF
TRBJ1-2,.,many,TRBV5-4,TGTGCCAGCAGCCCCCTTCGAGAGAACTATGGCTACACCTTC,CASSPLRENYGYTF
TRBJ1-4,.,many,TRBV18,TGTGCCAGCTCACCACGAGTAGGGCGGAGGACGGAAAAACTGTTTTTT,CASSPRVGRRTEKLFF
TRBJ1-2,TRBD1,many,TRBV14,TGTGCCAGCAGCCAAGTACCGGGACAGGGCTCCTATGGCTACACCTTC,CASSQVPGQGSYGYTF
TRBJ1-1,.,many,TRBV28,TGTGCCAGCAGTTCACACGCAGGGAGATCAACTGAAGCTTTCTTT,CASSSHAGRSTEAFF
TRBJ1-2,.,many,TRBV12-3/TRBV12-4,TGTGCCAGCAGTTTAGGTCCCCGCTATGGCTACACCTTC,CASSLGPRYGYTF
TRBJ2-7,.,.,TRBV27,TGTGCCAGCAGTTCTCCACGGACTAACTCCTACGAGCAGTACTTC,CASSSPRTNSYEQYF